These T cell receptor beta chains were read from a single sample in a study of cytomegalovirus exposure and HLA in healthy donors. The table came from immunoSEQ multiplex PCR; TCRdb's copy has only in-frame clones and leaves some out. The sample shows hundreds of thousands of clones, roughly 85% of them seen only once. The sequencing input was PBMCs. The receptors originated from a woman between 18 and 30 years old in good health and CMV-seronegative. Each CDR3 is given without its conserved first and last residue. Only some rows state a clone size, as once, few, many or a class for expanded clones.

>TRBJ1-2|-|TRBV5-1
ASSLQGAGGYT
>TRBJ1-6|-|TRBV6-1
ASSEVRGDSPLH
>TRBJ2-1|-|TRBV2
ASMTGSYNEQF
>TRBJ2-7|-|TRBV5-6
ASSPDRVRGEQY
>TRBJ2-1|-|TRBV7-6
ASSQFGAQRGWDEQF
>TRBJ2-1|-|TRBV25-1
ASSDTGTPAYNEQF
>TRBJ2-1|-|TRBV25-1
ASRNTRGGQF
>TRBJ1-6|-|TRBV29-1
SVGGTDNNSPLH
>TRBJ2-3|-|TRBV6-1
ASSEATGTDTQY
>TRBJ2-5|-|TRBV30
AWTVGVGYQETQY
>TRBJ2-7|-|TRBV4-1
ASSQATYYEQY
>TRBJ2-3|-|TRBV30
AWSAPADWSSTDTQY
>TRBJ1-1|-|TRBV30
ALNRGPNTEAF
>TRBJ2-5|-|TRBV9
ASSVALTEETQY
>TRBJ2-5|-|TRBV15
ATRSWGTQY
>TRBJ1-6|-|TRBV9
ASSVEVGSLH
>TRBJ1-2|-|TRBV27
ASRTLKGWHGYT
>TRBJ2-1|many|TRBV7-8
ASSDRQGPDNEQF
>TRBJ1-3|-|TRBV9
ASSVSIPTGYGNTIY
>TRBJ1-2|-|TRBV28
ASSPTGQGRNYGYT
>TRBJ1-3|-|TRBV6-1
ASSEWGDTIY
>TRBJ1-5|-|TRBV19
ASSVRTDPNQPQH
>TRBJ2-3|-|TRBV11-2
ASGPEYSTDTQY
>TRBJ1-5|-|TRBV25-1
ASRRQGAQPQH
>TRBJ2-7|-|TRBV11-1
ASSPQGSEQY
>TRBJ2-7|-|TRBV11-2
ASSAGLAGECPY
>TRBJ2-2|-|TRBV11-2
ASRPGGWTGELF
>TRBJ1-2|few|TRBV6-1
ASSETTGGLVNYGYT
>TRBJ1-2|-|TRBV6-1
ASTPGEYGYT
>TRBJ2-6|-|TRBV29-1
SVGTGLSGANVLT
>TRBJ1-3|-|TRBV15
ATSSRSQAGLGNTIY
>TRBJ1-3|-|TRBV11-2
ASSLEGVSGNTIY
>TRBJ2-7|-|TRBV2
ASSFSTDGTRAGEQY
>TRBJ1-5|-|TRBV25-1
ASGIGDQPQH
>TRBJ1-2|-|TRBV11-2
ASSLLIGHGYT
>TRBJ2-1|-|TRBV2
ASSELQGQRDEQF
>TRBJ2-7|-|TRBV5-6
ASSPEPAGGNEQY
>TRBJ1-4|-|TRBV2
ASSDRGANEKLF
>TRBJ2-7|-|TRBV10-2
ASSPGIYEQY
>TRBJ1-2|-|TRBV6-1
ASRGGTAFNYGYT
>TRBJ1-1|few|TRBV4-1
ASSLRQGTIELNTEAF